The clone carrying this T cell receptor beta chain occurred many times. This sample was taken from a study of human T cells and chemical hapten exposure. Study context: TCR yields per sample varied, mainly owing to small pooled library volume differences.

Documented time point: pre-sensitization, week 0. Treatment meaning: therapeutic diphenylcyclopropenone sensitization with weekly scalp DPC. The study drew its donors from alopecia patients who were 18 to 70 years old and suitable for DPC. Individual cDNA molecules received unique molecular identifiers in the library. TCRdb reprocessed the RACE reads via MiXCR and lists one record per CDR3 protein. Seen here are over 300,000 distinct CDR3 sequences, 5.1% observed once, and the top ten hold 2% to 3%. The CDR3 length is 12 residues. From germline, CDR1 is SGHDT and CDR2 YYEEEE. V gave up 4 bases and J gave up 6 bases, with 11 bases separating them.

This clonotype was obtained from a woman in her fifties or sixties with alopecia areata. Some clones in this sample may be carry-over from other donors' samples. The chain carries TRBV5-6 and TRBJ2-7; D may match TRBD1 or TRBD2 (5 bases each). The sample here was whole blood, taken in connection with sensitization to the hapten diphenylcyclopropenone (DPC). CDR3 coding DNA: TGTGCCAGCAGCGGGGGTCGCGGCGAGCAGTACTTC. Protein product: CASSGGRGEQYF.